The 4 T cell receptor beta chains below all came from one sample that was sequenced in a study of graft-versus-host responses after intestinal transplantation. Generated by immunoSEQ multiplex PCR, the TCRdb table keeps only in-frame clones and is missing some. The sample has some 96,000 clones, over 75% seen once. Material: PBMCs, obtained approximately 420 days after intestinal transplant. All receptors come from a human patient who received an intestinal transplant, so some T cells may come from the graft donor.

J is TRBJ2-7 and V is TRBV19; D not certain. The CDR3 consists of 15 residues. CDR1 is LNHDA and CDR2 is SQIVND in the germline V gene (reference sequence). Trimming cost V 3 bases and J 0 bases, with 12 bases left between them. The CDR3 loop is CASSILFGSSYEQYF. The CDR3, as DNA: TGTGCCAGTAGTATTTTGTTCGGTAGCTCCTACGAGCAGTACTTC.

This rearrangement joins TRBV19 to TRBJ2-7; 8 bases are shared with TRBD1. After removal of 2 bases from V and 7 bases from J, the junction contained 7 bases not matched to a gene. The CDR3 is 14 residues long. Germline CDR1 reads LNHDA; CDR2 reads SQIVND (reference sequence). The CDR3 DNA is TGTGCCAGTAGTATAATAGGACAGGGTGGGGAGCAGTACTTC. Encoded protein: CASSIIGQGGEQYF.

Remarks on this clone: Other nucleotide sequences from this sample produce the same CDR3. The J gene is TRBJ2-7, the V gene TRBV7-3; TRBD2 matches 11 bases. Unmatched junction bases numbered 13, after V lost 5 bases and J lost 7 bases. This CDR3 comprises 16 residues. In germline, CDR1 is SGHTA, CDR2 FQGTGA. The CDR3 sequence is CASSPTLAGGGGEQYF. DNA of the CDR3: TGTGCCAGCAGCCCTACTCTAGCGGGGGGTGGAGGTGAGCAGTACTTC.

The genes are TRBV9 and TRBJ2-5; D is unresolved. CDR1 is SGDLS, CDR2 YYNGEE, per germline. V lost 0 bases to trimming and J lost 5 bases, with 11 bases between them. The CDR3 length is 14 residues. The CDR3 sequence is CASSVGPVSETQYF. The CDR3, as DNA: TGTGCCAGCAGCGTAGGGCCGGTGTCGGAGACCCAGTACTTC.